This record concerns one T cell receptor beta chain sequence. Its binding antigen is unknown. Base-call qualities are not available, and no considerably larger clone is one nucleotide away. The data originate from a study of response to subunit inactivated influenza vaccine (dated by TCRdb to the late 2010s). About the study as a whole: Deep quantitative profiling of the T cell receptor repertoire was used in the study to follow responses to a trivalent subunit inactivated influenza vaccine. What the study reported, not specific to this receptor: The authors proposed that each seasonal influenza vaccination may bring in only a limited number of new T cells.

Reading the germline V gene (reference sequence) gives CDR1 GTSNPN and CDR2 SVGIG. V and J lose 4 bases and 0 bases, and a span of 16 bases separates them. The CDR3 contains 16 residues, cysteine and phenylalanine counted. Here the CDR3 DNA is all that survives: 48 bases in frame from base 1. The library was made by RT-PCR. Instrument used: Illumina HiSeq 2500. Clones were called with MiXCR by TCRdb after fastp trimmed the public reads at Q25, and only in-frame beta chains were retained. CDR3 protein duplicates are merged, each entry listing the most common genes and DNA. Counted in this sample were some 850,000 distinct CDR3 sequences; 15% to 20% of them appeared once. The ten largest clones capture about 11% of the sample.

The sequencing here drew on PBMCs from blood, taken more than 4 days after vaccination. The chain links TRBV30 with TRBJ1-3, and the D gene may be TRBD1, 5 bases matching. This TCR was recovered from a man in his forties or fifties who received an inactivated influenza vaccine. Donor details come from another sample of the same person, matched by shared clones. The CDR3 region has the sequence CAWNAGTPISGNTIYF. Here is the DNA: TGTGCCTGGAATGCCGGGACTCCTATCTCTGGAAACACCATATATTTT. The entire variable domain, with the stretches around the CDR3 drawn from the reference TRBV30 and TRBJ1-3 proteins, is SQTIHQWPATLVQPVGSPLSLECTVEGTSNPNLYWYRQAAGRGLQLLFYSVGIGQISSEVPQNLSASRPQDRQFILSSKKLLLSDSGFYLCAWNAGTPISGNTIYFGEGSWLTVV.